The 20 T cell receptor beta chains below were found in one sample sequenced in a study of blood T cell repertoires in COVID-19. Libraries were prepared by immunoSEQ multiplex PCR; TCRdb keeps only in-frame clonotypes and omits some of them. The table lists 500,000 to 600,000 clones, roughly 89% of them singletons, with 7.8% in the top ten. Sequenced material: peripheral blood. The receptors stem from a woman aged 50 to 60 with COVID-19, enrolled during active disease.

DNA for the CDR3: TGTGCCAGCAGCGCCACAGGGGATCAGCCCCAGCATTTT. Translating gives CASSATGDQPQHF. V is TRBV7-9 and J is TRBJ1-5, with 7 bases matching TRBD1. The V gene end was trimmed by 5 bases and the J gene end by 5 bases; junction bases not matched to a gene: 3. The CDR3 runs 13 residues. Germline-derived CDR1 and CDR2 are SEHNR and FQNEAQ (reference sequence).

This chain uses TRBV10-1 with TRBJ2-1; 10 bases map to TRBD1. After removal of 6 bases from V and 5 bases from J, the junction contained 13 bases not matched to a gene. The germline V gene has CDR1 WNHNN and CDR2 SYGVQD (reference sequence). The CDR3 is 17 residues long. The CDR3 DNA reads TGCGCCAGCAGCCCCCGAGTAGGGACAGGGGACAACAATGAGCAGTTCTTC. Amino acid sequence: CASSPRVGTGDNNEQFF.

CDR3 sequence: CASSRGLAGSQETQYF. The CDR3, as DNA: TGTGCCAGCAGCCGAGGACTAGCGGGTTCTCAGGAGACCCAGTACTTC. The V call is TRBV14, the J call TRBJ2-5; 11 nucleotides line up with TRBD2. CDR3 length: 16 residues. Per germline, CDR1 SGHDN and CDR2 FVKESK. The trim removed 4 bases at V and 5 bases at J, leaving 9 bases unmatched. The full variable domain, rest sourced from reference TRBV14 and TRBJ2-5, is EAGVTQFPSHSVIEKGQTVTLRCDPISGHDNLYWYRRVMGKEIKFLLHFVKESKQDESGMPNNRFLAERTGGTYSTLKVQPAELEDSGVYFCASSRGLAGSQETQYFGPGTRLLVL.

This sequence joins TRBV5-1 and TRBJ2-1, with 7 bases identical to TRBD2. This CDR3 has 15 residues. The trim removed 4 bases at V and 3 bases at J, leaving 7 bases unmatched. Germline V CDR1 and CDR2: SGHRS, YFSETQ. The CDR3 spells CASSPSGDLYNEQFF. DNA of the CDR3: TGCGCCAGCAGCCCAAGCGGGGACCTCTACAATGAGCAGTTCTTC.

The rearrangement links TRBV18 to TRBJ1-1; no clear D gene. Germline V gene data show CDR1 as KGHSH and CDR2 as LQKENI. This CDR3 contains 14 residues. Between the trimmed V and J ends, which lost 6 bases and 6 bases, there was a span of 17 bases. Here the CDR3 DNA reads TGTGCCAGCTCCCCCGGGCGCGGTAGCGCTGAAGCTTTCTTT. Amino acid sequence: CASSPGRGSAEAFF.

In its sample, this clone was seen once. CDR3 nucleotide sequence: TGTGCCAGCAGTAAAGGGGGACAGGGAGGTCGGAATTCACCCCTCCACTTT. Its protein product is CASSKGGQGGRNSPLHF. The V gene is TRBV25-1, the J gene TRBJ1-6; 9 positions match TRBD1. The CDR3 spans 17 residues. The junction had 12 bases not matched to a gene; V was cut back by 5 bases and J by 7 bases. Germline V gene sequence: CDR1 MGHDK, CDR2 SYGVNS.

V gene TRBV2 combines with J gene TRBJ2-5; TRBD2 agrees at 7 bases. Germline V gene lookup returns CDR1 SNHLY and CDR2 FYNNEI. Trimming took 8 bases from V and 5 from J; bases not matched to a gene: 8. The CDR3 runs 13 residues. The CDR3 loop is CASWEGLGETQYF. CDR3 in DNA: TGTGCCAGCTGGGAGGGGCTTGGGGAGACCCAGTACTTC.

The CDR3 region is CATSEAGQGTGELFF. The CDR3 nucleotides read TGTGCCACCAGTGAGGCGGGACAGGGTACCGGGGAGCTGTTTTTT. This sequence joins TRBV24-1 and TRBJ2-2, with 9 bases that match TRBD1. This CDR3 comprises 15 residues. The ends lost 4 bases at V and 5 bases at J; junction bases unmatched: 4. Germline lookup yields CDR1 KGHDR and CDR2 SFDVKD.

The chain joins TRBV6-6 to TRBJ1-1; the D gene is possibly TRBD1 (5 bases). Germline V lookup: CDR1 MNHNY, CDR2 SVGAGI (reference sequence). Deletions cut 8 bases from V and 1 base from J, with 17 bases between. The CDR3 is made up of 15 amino acids. As DNA, the CDR3 is TGTGCCAGCCGAAAGGTAGGGGCAGAGAACACTGAAGCTTTCTTT. Its translation is CASRKVGAENTEAFF.

V usage is TRBV5-6 and J usage is TRBJ2-5; D may be TRBD1 (5 bases). The germline V gene has CDR1 SGHDT and CDR2 YYEEEE. V shed 6 bases and J shed 7 bases, with 13 bases lying between them. CDR3 length equals 12 residues. Here the CDR3 reads CASTDTVRTQYF. As DNA, the CDR3 is TGTGCCAGCACGGACACCGTAAGGACCCAGTACTTC.

This clone came up a few times. The chain joins TRBV2 to TRBJ1-2; no clear D gene. Germline V gives CDR1 SNHLY, CDR2 FYNNEI. Trimming took 5 bases from V and 5 from J, leaving 9 bases between them. The CDR3 is 12 amino acids. CDR3 protein: CASSQLVYGYTF. CDR3 sequence (DNA): TGTGCCAGCAGTCAACTTGTATATGGCTACACCTTC. The full variable domain, with the rest looked up from reference TRBV2 and TRBJ1-2, is EPEVTQTPSHQVTQMGQEVILRCVPISNHLYFYWYRQILGQKVEFLVSFYNNEISEKSEIFDDQFSVERPDGSNFTLKIRSTKLEDSAMYFCASSQLVYGYTFGSGTRLTVV.

The genes are TRBV4-1 and TRBJ2-3; 9 bases agree with TRBD1. Per the germline V gene, CDR1 is MGHRA and CDR2 is YSYEKL. The CDR3 runs to 17 residues. V was clipped by 0 bases and J by 6 bases; unmatched bases: 10. The CDR3 DNA is TGCGCCAGCAGCCAAGACGGCTGGACAGGGGCGGGGGATACGCAGTATTTT. Translating it yields CASSQDGWTGAGDTQYF.

Regarding this clone: Mismatch with germline at one junction end may stem from a read error. This chain uses TRBV18 with TRBJ1-1; 7 positions agree with TRBD1. The CDR3 runs 13 residues. Germline CDR1 KGHSH, CDR2 LQKENI. CDR3 loop: CASSPRDSLEAFF. The DNA for the CDR3 is TGTGCCAGCTCCCCACGGGACAGCCTTGAAGCTTTCTTT.

This clone was seen a single time. The V and J genes are TRBV19 and TRBJ1-5; TRBD1 aligns across 10 bases. V dropped 4 bases and J dropped 1; count of bases not matched to a gene: 4. From germline, CDR1 is LNHDA and CDR2 SQIVND (reference sequence). The CDR3 length is 16 residues. In nucleotides, the CDR3 is TGTGCCAGTAGTACCTGGGACAGGGGAAGCAATCAGCCCCAGCATTTT. Protein: CASSTWDRGSNQPQHF.

This clone showed up just once. The V call is TRBV19, the J call TRBJ2-3; perhaps TRBD2 as D (6 bases). Trimming left V 5 bases short and J 0 bases short, with 21 bases between. The CDR3 spans 18 residues. Germline loops: CDR1 LNHDA, CDR2 SQIVND (reference sequence). The CDR3 is CASSPNKGLPRSTDTQYF. The CDR3 bases are TGTGCCAGTAGTCCAAATAAGGGACTTCCACGAAGCACAGATACGCAGTATTTT.

The chain's CDR3 is CASSYQLALYNEQFF. DNA of the CDR3: TGTGCCAGCAGTTACCAACTAGCCCTTTACAATGAGCAGTTCTTC. This chain uses TRBV6-5 with TRBJ2-1, with a weak D call TRBD2 (6 bases). CDR1 and CDR2 from the germline V gene are MNHEY and SVGAGI. This CDR3 region has 15 residues. V was trimmed by 2 bases and J by 4 bases, leaving 12 bases between them.

This chain links TRBV5-4 with TRBJ2-2, with 7 bases aligning to TRBD1. Germline trimming cut 0 bases from V and 2 bases from J; bases unmatched to any gene: 7. CDR1 and CDR2 (germline): SGHNT, YYREEE (reference sequence). The CDR3 totals 17 residues. DNA of the CDR3: TGTGCCAGCAGCTTGGTTTTTGGGACAGTAAACACCGGGGAGCTGTTTTTT. It translates to CASSLVFGTVNTGELFF.

This clone was seen only once. The V call is TRBV5-1, the J call TRBJ2-4, with 11 bases lining up with TRBD2. Germline-derived CDR1 and CDR2 are SGHRS and YFSETQ. The CDR3 is made up of 19 amino acids. J lost 0 bases, V lost 3 bases, and 11 bases had no gene match. Here the CDR3 DNA reads TGCGCCAGCAGCTCCTCTAGCGGGGGGATGATTTTAGCCAAAAACATTCAGTACTTC. This encodes CASSSSSGGMILAKNIQYF.

The genes are TRBV4-2 and TRBJ1-1; a possible D gene is TRBD1 (6 bases). The CDR3 extends over 14 amino acids. V lost 3 bases and J lost 1, with 9 bases in between. CDR1 is LGHNA and CDR2 is YNFKEQ in the germline V gene. DNA of the CDR3: TGTGCCAGCAGCCACCCGGGACAGAACACTGAAGCTTTCTTT. It yields the protein CASSHPGQNTEAFF.

The chain uses TRBV9 and TRBJ1-2; possibly TRBD1 for D (6 bases). Germline V gene sequence: CDR1 SGDLS, CDR2 YYNGEE. V was trimmed by 3 bases and J by 4 bases, leaving 13 bases between them. This CDR3 is built from 14 residues. CDR3 amino acids: CASSGLRGSYGYTF. For the CDR3, the DNA is TGTGCCAGCAGCGGACTCAGGGGTTCCTATGGCTACACCTTC.